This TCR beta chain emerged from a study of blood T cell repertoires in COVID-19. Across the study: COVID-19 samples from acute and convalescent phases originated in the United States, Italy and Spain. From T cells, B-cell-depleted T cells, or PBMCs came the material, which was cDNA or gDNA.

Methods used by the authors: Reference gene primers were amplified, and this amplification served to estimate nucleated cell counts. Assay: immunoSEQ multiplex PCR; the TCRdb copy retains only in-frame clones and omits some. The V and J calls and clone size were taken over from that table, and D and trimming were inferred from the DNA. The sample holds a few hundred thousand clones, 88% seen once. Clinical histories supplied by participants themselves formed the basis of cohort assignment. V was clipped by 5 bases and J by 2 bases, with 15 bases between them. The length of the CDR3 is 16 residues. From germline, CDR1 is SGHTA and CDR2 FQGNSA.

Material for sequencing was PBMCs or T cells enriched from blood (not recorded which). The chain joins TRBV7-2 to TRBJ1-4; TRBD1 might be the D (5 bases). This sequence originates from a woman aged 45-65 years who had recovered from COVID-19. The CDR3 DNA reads TGTGCCAGCAGCCAGCCCGGGACTGCTACTAATGAAAAACTGTTTTTT. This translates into CASSQPGTATNEKLFF.